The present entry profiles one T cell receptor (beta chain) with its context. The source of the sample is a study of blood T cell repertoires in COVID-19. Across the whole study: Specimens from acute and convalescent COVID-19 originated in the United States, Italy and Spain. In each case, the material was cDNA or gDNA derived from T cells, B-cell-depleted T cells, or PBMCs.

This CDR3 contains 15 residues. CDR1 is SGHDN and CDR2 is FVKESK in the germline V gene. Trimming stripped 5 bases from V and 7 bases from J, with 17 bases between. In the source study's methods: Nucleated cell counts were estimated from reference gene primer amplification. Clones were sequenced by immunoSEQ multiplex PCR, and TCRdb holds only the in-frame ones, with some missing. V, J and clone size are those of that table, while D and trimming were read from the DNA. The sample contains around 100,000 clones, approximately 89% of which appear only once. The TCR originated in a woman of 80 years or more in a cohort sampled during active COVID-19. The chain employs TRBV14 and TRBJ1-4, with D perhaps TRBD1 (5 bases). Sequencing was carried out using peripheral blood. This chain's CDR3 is CASSASGARGEKLFF. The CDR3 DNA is TGTGCCAGCAGCGCAAGCGGGGCCAGAGGTGAAAAACTGTTTTTT. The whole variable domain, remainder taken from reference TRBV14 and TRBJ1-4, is EAGVTQFPSHSVIEKGQTVTLRCDPISGHDNLYWYRRVMGKEIKFLLHFVKESKQDESGMPNNRFLAERTGGTYSTLKVQPAELEDSGVYFCASSASGARGEKLFFGSGTQLSVL.